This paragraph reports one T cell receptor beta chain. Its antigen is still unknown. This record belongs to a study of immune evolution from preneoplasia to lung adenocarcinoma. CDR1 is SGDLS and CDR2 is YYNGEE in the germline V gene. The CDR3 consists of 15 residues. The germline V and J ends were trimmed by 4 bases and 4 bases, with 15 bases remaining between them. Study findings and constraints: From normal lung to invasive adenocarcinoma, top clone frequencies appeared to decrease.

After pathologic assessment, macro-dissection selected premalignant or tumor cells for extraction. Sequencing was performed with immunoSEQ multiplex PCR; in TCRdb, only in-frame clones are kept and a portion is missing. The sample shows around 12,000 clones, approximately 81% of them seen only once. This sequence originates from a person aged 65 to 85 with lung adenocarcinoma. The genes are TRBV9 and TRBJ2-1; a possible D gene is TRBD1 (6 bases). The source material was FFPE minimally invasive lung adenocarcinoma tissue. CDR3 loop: CASSPNQDSYNEQFF. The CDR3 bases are TGTGCCAGCAGCCCCAATCAGGACAGTTACAATGAGCAGTTCTTC.